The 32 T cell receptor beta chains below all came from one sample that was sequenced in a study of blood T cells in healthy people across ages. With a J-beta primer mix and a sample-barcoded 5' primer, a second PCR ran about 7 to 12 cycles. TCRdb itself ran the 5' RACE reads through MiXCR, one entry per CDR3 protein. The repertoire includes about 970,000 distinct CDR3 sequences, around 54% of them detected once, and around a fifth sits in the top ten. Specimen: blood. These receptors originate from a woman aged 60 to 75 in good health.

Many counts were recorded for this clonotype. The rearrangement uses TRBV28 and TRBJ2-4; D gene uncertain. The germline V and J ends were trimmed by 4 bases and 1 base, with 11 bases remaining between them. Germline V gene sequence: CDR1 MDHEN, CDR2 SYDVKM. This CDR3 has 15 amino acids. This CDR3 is CASSSESGAKNIQYF. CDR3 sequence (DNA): TGTGCCAGCAGTTCCGAGTCTGGCGCCAAAAACATTCAGTACTTC. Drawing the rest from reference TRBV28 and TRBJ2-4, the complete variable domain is DVKVTQSSRYLVKRTGEKVFLECVQDMDHENMFWYRQDPGLGLRLIYFSYDVKMKEKGDIPEGYSVSREKKERFSLILESASTNQTSMYLCASSSESGAKNIQYFGAGTRLSVL.

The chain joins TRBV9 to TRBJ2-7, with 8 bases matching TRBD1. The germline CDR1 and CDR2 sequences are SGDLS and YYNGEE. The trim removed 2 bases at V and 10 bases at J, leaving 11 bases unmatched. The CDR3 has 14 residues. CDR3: CASSVSGGKNVQYF. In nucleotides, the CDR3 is TGTGCCAGCAGCGTTTCAGGGGGCAAAAACGTTCAGTACTTC.

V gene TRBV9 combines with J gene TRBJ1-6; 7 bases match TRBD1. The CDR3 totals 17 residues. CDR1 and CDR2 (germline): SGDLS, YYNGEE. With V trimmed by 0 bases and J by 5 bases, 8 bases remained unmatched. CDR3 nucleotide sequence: TGTGCCAGCAGCGTAGGAGGACAGGCTGTAAATAATTCACCCCTCCACTTT. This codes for CASSVGGQAVNNSPLHF.

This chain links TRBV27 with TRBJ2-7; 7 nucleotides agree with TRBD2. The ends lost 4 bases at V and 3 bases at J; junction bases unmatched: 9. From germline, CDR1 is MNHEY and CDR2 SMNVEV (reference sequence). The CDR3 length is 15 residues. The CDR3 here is CASSSSTGGIYEQYF. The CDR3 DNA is TGTGCCAGCAGTTCTTCCACGGGGGGAATCTACGAGCAGTACTTC.

The CDR3 here is CASSPYHRDRLFDEQYF. The DNA of the CDR3 is TGTGCCAGCAGCCCGTACCACCGGGACCGGCTTTTCGATGAGCAGTACTTC. The chain couples TRBV3-1 to TRBJ2-7; TRBD1 or TRBD2 may be the D gene (5 bases each). Trimming left V 4 bases short and J 7 bases short, with 26 bases between. CDR3 size: 17 residues. Germline V gives CDR1 LGHDT, CDR2 YNNKEL (reference sequence).

CDR3 in amino acids: CATSDSRRQEYNEQFF. The CDR3, as DNA: TGTGCCACCAGTGATTCCCGGCGACAGGAGTACAATGAGCAGTTCTTC. V is TRBV24-1 and J is TRBJ2-1, with D maybe TRBD1 (6 bases). This CDR3 comprises 16 residues. V lost 2 bases and J 4 bases, leaving 14 bases between the germline ends. Germline loops: CDR1 KGHDR, CDR2 SFDVKD.

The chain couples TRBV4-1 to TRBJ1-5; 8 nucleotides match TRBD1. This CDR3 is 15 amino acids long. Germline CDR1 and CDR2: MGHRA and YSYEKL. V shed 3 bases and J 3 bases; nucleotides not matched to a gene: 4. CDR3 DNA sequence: TGCGCCAGCAGCCATGGGACAGGCTACAATCAGCCCCAGCATTTT. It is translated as CASSHGTGYNQPQHF.

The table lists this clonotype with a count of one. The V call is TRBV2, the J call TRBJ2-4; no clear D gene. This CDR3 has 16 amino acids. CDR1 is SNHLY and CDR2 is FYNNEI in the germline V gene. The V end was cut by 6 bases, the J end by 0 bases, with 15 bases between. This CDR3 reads CASRDPGRLAKNIQYF. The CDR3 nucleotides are TGTGCCAGCAGGGACCCTGGACGGCTAGCCAAAAACATTCAGTACTTC.

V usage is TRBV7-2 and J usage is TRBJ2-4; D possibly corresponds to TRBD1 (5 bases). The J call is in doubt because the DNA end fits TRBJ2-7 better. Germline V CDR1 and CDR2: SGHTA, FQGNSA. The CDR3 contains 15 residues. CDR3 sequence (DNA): TGTGCCAGCAGCTTAAGTCCCAGGGTGGGTTACGAGCAGTACTTC. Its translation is CASSLSPRVGYEQYF.

In nucleotides, the CDR3 is TGTGCCAGCATTCCCAGGGACAGGGACTCCTACGAGCAGTACTTC. Translated, it gives CASIPRDRDSYEQYF. The chain links TRBV28 to TRBJ2-7, with 9 bases identical to TRBD1. This CDR3 region has 15 residues. The ends lost 7 bases at V and 0 bases at J; junction bases unmatched: 7. Germline-derived CDR1 and CDR2 are MDHEN and SYDVKM.

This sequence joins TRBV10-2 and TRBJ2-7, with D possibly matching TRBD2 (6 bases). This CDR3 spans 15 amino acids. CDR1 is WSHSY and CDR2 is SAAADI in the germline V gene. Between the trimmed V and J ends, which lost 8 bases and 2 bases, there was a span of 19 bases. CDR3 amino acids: CASGAIAELTYEQYF. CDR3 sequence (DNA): TGCGCCAGCGGAGCGATAGCGGAGTTGACCTACGAGCAGTACTTC.

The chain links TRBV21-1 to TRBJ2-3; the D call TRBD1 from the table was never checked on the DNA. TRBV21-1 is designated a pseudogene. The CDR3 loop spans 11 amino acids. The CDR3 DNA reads TGTGCCATCCACCAGGGAGATACGCAGTATTTT. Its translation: CAIHQGDTQYF.

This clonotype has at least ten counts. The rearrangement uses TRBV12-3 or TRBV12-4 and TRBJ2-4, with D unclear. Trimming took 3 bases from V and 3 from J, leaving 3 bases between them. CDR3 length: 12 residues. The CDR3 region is CASSLVKNIQYF. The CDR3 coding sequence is TGTGCCAGCAGTTTGGTCAAAAACATTCAGTACTTC.

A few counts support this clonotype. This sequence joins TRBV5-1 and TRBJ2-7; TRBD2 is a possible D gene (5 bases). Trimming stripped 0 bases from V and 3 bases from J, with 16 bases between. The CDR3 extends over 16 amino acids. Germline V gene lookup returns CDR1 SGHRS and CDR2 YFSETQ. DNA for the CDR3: TGCGCCAGCAGCTTGGGGGGTGGTGGAGGTTACTACGAGCAGTACTTC. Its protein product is CASSLGGGGGYYEQYF.

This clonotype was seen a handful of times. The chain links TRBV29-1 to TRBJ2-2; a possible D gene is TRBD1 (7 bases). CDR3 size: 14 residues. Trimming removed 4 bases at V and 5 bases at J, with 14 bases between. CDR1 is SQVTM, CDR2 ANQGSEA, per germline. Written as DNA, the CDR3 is TGCAGCGTTGGTCAGGGGGGAGGAACCGGGGAGCTGTTTTTT. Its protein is CSVGQGGGTGELFF.

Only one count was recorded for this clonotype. The CDR3 sequence is CASIPDRERETQYF. The DNA for the CDR3 is TGTGCCAGCATTCCGGACAGGGAACGAGAGACCCAGTACTTC. The chain carries TRBV6-2 or TRBV6-3 and TRBJ2-5, with 8 bases matching TRBD1. CDR3 size: 14 residues. Germline V gene lookup returns CDR1 MNHEY and CDR2 SVGEGT. The J segment lost 4 bases and the V segment lost 7 bases, leaving 8 bases of the junction unmatched.

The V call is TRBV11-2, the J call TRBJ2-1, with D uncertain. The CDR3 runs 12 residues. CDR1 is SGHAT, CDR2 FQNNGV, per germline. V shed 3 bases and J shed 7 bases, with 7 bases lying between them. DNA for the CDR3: TGTGCCAGCAGCTTGAATTTGAATGAGCAGTTCTTC. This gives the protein CASSLNLNEQFF.

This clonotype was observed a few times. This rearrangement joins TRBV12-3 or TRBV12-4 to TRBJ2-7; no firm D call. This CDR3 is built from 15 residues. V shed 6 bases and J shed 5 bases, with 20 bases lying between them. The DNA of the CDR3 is TGTGCCAGCAGCAAACCAGAAGTGGCCTTCCACGAGCAGTACTTC. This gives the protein CASSKPEVAFHEQYF.

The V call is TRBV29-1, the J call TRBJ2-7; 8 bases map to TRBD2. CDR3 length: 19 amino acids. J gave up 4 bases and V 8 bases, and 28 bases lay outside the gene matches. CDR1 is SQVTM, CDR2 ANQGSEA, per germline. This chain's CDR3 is CSPTRRRGAAVAGRYEQYF. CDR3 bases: TGCAGCCCTACTCGGAGGAGGGGCGCGGCAGTAGCGGGACGATACGAGCAGTACTTC.

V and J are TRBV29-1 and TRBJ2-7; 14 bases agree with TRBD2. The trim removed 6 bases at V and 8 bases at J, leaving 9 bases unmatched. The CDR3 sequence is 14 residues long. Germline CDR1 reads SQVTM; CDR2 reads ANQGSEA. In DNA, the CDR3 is TGCAGCGTAATACCGGGACTAGCGGGAGCTCAGCAGTACTTC. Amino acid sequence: CSVIPGLAGAQQYF.

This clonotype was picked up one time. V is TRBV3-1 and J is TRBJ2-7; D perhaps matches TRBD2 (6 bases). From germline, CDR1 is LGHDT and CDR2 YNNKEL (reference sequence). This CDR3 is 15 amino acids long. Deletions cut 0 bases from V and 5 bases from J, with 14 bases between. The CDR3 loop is CASSQEGRRVDEQYF. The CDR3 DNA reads TGTGCCAGCAGCCAAGAAGGGCGGAGGGTGGACGAGCAGTACTTC.

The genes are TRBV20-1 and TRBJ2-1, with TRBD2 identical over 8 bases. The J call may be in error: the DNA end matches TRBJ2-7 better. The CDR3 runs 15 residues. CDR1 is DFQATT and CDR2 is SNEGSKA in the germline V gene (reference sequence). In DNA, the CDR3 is TGCAGTGCTAGAGGTCATCTTAGCGGGACCGGCGAGCAGTACTTC. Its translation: CSARGHLSGTGEQYF.

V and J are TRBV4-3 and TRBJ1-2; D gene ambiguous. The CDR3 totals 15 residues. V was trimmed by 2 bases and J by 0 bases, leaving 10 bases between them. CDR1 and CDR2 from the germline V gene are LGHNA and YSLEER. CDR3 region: CASSQMTATNYGYTF. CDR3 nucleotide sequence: TGCGCCAGCAGCCAAATGACGGCCACTAACTATGGCTACACCTTC.

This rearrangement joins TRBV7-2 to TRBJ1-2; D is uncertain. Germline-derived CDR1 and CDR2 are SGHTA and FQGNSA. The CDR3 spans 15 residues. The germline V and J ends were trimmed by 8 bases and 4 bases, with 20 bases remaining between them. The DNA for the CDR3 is TGTGCCAGCGAAAGGCAGGCGCGAGGAGGCTATGGCTACACCTTC. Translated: CASERQARGGYGYTF.

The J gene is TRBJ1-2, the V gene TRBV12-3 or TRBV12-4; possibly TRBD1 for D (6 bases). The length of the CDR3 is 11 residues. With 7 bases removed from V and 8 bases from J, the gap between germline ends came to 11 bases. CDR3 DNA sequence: TGTGCCAGCAATTGGGGGCGCGGCTACACCTTC. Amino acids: CASNWGRGYTF.

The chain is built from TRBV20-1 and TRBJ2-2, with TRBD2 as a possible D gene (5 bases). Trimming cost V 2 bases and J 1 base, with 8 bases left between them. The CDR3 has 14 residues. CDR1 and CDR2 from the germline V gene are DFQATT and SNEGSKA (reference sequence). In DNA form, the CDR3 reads TGCAGTGCTAGACCCGCGGGGAACACCGGGGAGCTGTTTTTT. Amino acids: CSARPAGNTGELFF.

CDR3 protein: CATSEGTGAYEQYF. In DNA form, the CDR3 reads TGTGCCACCAGTGAAGGGACAGGTGCCTACGAGCAGTACTTC. The chain recombines TRBV24-1 with TRBJ2-7; TRBD1 aligns across 8 bases. Germline CDR1 is KGHDR and CDR2 is SFDVKD. The ends lost 4 bases at V and 2 bases at J; junction bases unmatched: 3. This CDR3 spans 14 amino acids.

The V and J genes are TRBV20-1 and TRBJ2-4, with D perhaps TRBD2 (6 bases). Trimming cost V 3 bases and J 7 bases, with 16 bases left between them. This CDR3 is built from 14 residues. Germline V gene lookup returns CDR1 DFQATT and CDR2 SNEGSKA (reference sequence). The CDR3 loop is CSARSLGEVNIQYF. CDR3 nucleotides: TGCAGTGCTAGGAGTCTGGGGGAGGTGAACATTCAGTACTTC.

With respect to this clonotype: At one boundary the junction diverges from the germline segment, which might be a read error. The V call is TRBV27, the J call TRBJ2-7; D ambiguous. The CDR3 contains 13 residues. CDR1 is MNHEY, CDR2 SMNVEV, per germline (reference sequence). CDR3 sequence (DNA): TGTGCCAGCAGTGTATCTTACGGCTACGAGCAGTACTTC. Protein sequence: CASSVSYGYEQYF.

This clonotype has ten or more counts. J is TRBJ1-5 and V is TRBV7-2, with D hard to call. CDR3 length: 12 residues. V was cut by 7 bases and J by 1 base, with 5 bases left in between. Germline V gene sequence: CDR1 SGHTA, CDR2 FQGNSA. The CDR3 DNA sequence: TGTGCCAGCACTAAAAGCAATCAGCCCCAGCATTTT. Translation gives CASTKSNQPQHF.

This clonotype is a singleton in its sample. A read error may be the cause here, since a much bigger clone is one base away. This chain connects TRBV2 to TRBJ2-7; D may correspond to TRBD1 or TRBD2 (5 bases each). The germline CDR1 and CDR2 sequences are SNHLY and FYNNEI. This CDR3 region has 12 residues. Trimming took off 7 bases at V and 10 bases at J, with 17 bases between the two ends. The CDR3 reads CASTRESRTQYV. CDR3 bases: TGTGCCAGCACCAGGGAGTCGAGGACCCAGTACGTC.

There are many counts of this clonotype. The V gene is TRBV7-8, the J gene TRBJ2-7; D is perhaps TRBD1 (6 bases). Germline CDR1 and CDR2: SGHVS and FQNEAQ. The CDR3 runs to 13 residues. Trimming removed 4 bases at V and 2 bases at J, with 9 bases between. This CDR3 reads CASSYNRAYEQYF. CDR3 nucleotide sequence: TGTGCCAGCAGCTATAACAGGGCCTACGAGCAGTACTTC.